Shown below are 21 T cell receptor beta chains from a single sample sequenced in a study of Graves' ophthalmopathy and Graves' hyperthyroidism. The authors amplified TCR beta CDR3 regions from RNA transcripts. The first round was an RT-PCR with HTBI primers, and the second round was a multiplex PCR. TCRdb re-derived calls from the multiplex PCR reads in MiXCR, one entry per CDR3 protein. The sample lists 500,000 to 700,000 distinct CDR3 sequences; about two fifths were seen once. Input material: peripheral blood or thyroid tissue (not recorded which). The receptors were gathered from an adult man with Graves' hyperthyroidism.

This clonotype came up a few times. The CDR3 DNA sequence: TGTGCCAGCAGCCCAAAAAGGGACCGTCACACAGATACGCAGTATTTT. Translation: CASSPKRDRHTDTQYF. The rearrangement links TRBV7-8 to TRBJ2-3; D might be TRBD1 or TRBD2, each matching 5 bases. Between the trimmed V and J ends, which lost 5 bases and 2 bases, there was a span of 17 bases. Looked up from germline, CDR1 is SGHVS and CDR2 is FQNEAQ. The CDR3 extends over 16 amino acids. Variable domain in full (rest from reference TRBV7-8 and TRBJ2-3): GAGVSQSPRYKVAKRGQDVALRCDPISGHVSLFWYQQALGQGPEFLTYFQNEAQLDKSGLPSDRFFAERPEGSVSTLKIQRTQQEDSAVYLCASSPKRDRHTDTQYFGPGTRLTVL.

The rearrangement links TRBV29-1 to TRBJ2-5; unclear D gene. Germline CDR1 reads SQVTM; CDR2 reads ANQGSEA. V lost 4 bases, J lost 5 bases, and 11 bases lay in between. There are 12 residues in the CDR3. The CDR3 reads CSVGWREETQYF. The DNA for the CDR3 is TGCAGCGTTGGGTGGAGAGAGGAGACCCAGTACTTC. The complete variable domain, with remaining parts taken from reference TRBV29-1 and TRBJ2-5, reads SAVISQKPSRDICQRGTSLTIQCQVDSQVTMMFWYRQQPGQSLTLIATANQGSEATYESGFVIDKFPISRPNLTFSTLTVSNMSPEDSSIYLCSVGWREETQYFGPGTRLLVL.

CDR3 region: CASSLSSGNYNEQFF. CDR3 DNA sequence: TGTGCCAGCAGCTTAAGCTCGGGAAACTACAATGAGCAGTTCTTC. The chain links TRBV7-9 to TRBJ2-1, with D possibly being TRBD2 (5 bases). The CDR3 consists of 15 residues. Trimming pared 2 bases from V and 3 bases from J, leaving 11 bases between. CDR1 and CDR2 from the germline V gene are SEHNR and FQNEAQ (reference sequence).

Comments on this clonotype: Germline and junction disagree at one end, which may indicate a read error. This chain links TRBV5-1 with TRBJ1-1; D gene uncertain. CDR1 is SGHRS and CDR2 is YFSETQ in the germline V gene. The CDR3 is 13 amino acids. The DNA of the CDR3 is TGCGCCAGCCGCTTGGATGCAGGTTGGAAAGCTTTCTTT. It yields the protein CASRLDAGWKAFF.

The sample holds many counts of this clonotype. V usage is TRBV25-1 and J usage is TRBJ2-3; either TRBD1 or TRBD2 may fit D (5 bases each). V lost 1 base to trimming and J lost 3 bases, with 8 bases between them. The length of the CDR3 is 14 residues. The germline V gene has CDR1 MGHDK and CDR2 SYGVNS. In DNA, the CDR3 is TGTGCCAGCAGTGAATGGGGACCTACAGATACGCAGTATTTT. Its protein is CASSEWGPTDTQYF.

In its sample, this clonotype was seen many times. The chain uses TRBV19 and TRBJ2-7; 7 nucleotides align to TRBD1. This CDR3 contains 14 residues. The germline V gene has CDR1 LNHDA and CDR2 SQIVND (reference sequence). V dropped 3 bases and J dropped 5; count of bases not matched to a gene: 7. The CDR3 sequence is CASSIRQGTHEQYF. DNA for the CDR3: TGTGCCAGTAGTATCCGACAGGGTACCCACGAGCAGTACTTC.

This clonotype has at least ten counts. The chain links TRBV10-3 to TRBJ2-5; 11 bases align to TRBD1. The CDR3 spans 16 residues. Germline CDR1 ENHRY, CDR2 SYGVKD. V was clipped by 3 bases and J by 4 bases; unmatched bases: 7. CDR3: CAISDPGQGAAETQYF. The CDR3 nucleotides read TGTGCCATCAGTGATCCAGGACAGGGGGCCGCAGAGACCCAGTACTTC.

This rearrangement joins TRBV29-1 to TRBJ2-7, with 7 positions matching TRBD2. Per germline, CDR1 SQVTM and CDR2 ANQGSEA. The CDR3 sequence is 14 residues long. The junction had 16 bases not matched to a gene; V was cut back by 7 bases and J by 7 bases. The CDR3 here is CSAAGRESYNEQYF. The CDR3 DNA is TGCAGCGCCGCAGGGAGGGAGTCCTACAATGAGCAGTACTTC.

This clonotype was picked up many times. V gene TRBV2 combines with J gene TRBJ2-7; D is ambiguous. The CDR3 contains 11 residues. Trimming shortened V by 4 bases and J by 9 bases, and 10 bases separated the two germline ends. CDR1 is SNHLY, CDR2 FYNNEI, per germline. CDR3: CASSGGMWQYF. Written as DNA, the CDR3 is TGTGCCAGCAGTGGAGGAATGTGGCAGTACTTC.

The chain links TRBV2 to TRBJ2-6; D remains unclear. Germline lookup yields CDR1 SNHLY and CDR2 FYNNEI. This CDR3 has 15 amino acids. V lost 8 bases and J lost 0, with 11 bases in between. The chain's CDR3 is CASSPASSGANVLTF. The CDR3 nucleotides read TGTGCCAGCTCACCGGCTAGCTCTGGGGCCAACGTCCTGACTTTC.

V is TRBV5-1 and J is TRBJ1-2; D possibly corresponds to TRBD1 (5 bases). V lost 3 bases, J lost 8 bases, and 20 bases lay in between. Germline CDR1 SGHRS, CDR2 YFSETQ. The CDR3 is 15 residues long. CDR3 DNA: TGCGCCAGCAGCTCCCTGACAGCCCCCCCGAGGGGCTACACCTTC. Residues: CASSSLTAPPRGYTF.

This clonotype was recorded at least ten times. The J gene is TRBJ1-5, the V gene TRBV6-5; D is ambiguous. Germline V gene sequence: CDR1 MNHEY, CDR2 SVGAGI. The CDR3 is 15 amino acids. V lost 5 bases and J lost 6, with 17 bases in between. The CDR3 DNA reads as TGTGCCAGCAGTCTGGACCCGAACCTGGGTCAGCCCCAGCATTTT. Translating gives CASSLDPNLGQPQHF.

This clonotype occurred many times. V and J are TRBV3-1 and TRBJ1-1; D is uncertain. CDR1 and CDR2 from the germline V gene are LGHDT and YNNKEL (reference sequence). With 3 bases removed from V and 10 bases from J, the gap between germline ends came to 9 bases. This CDR3 comprises 11 residues. The chain's CDR3 is CASSQHARAFF. The CDR3 coding sequence is TGTGCCAGCAGCCAGCATGCACGAGCTTTCTTT.

The J gene is TRBJ1-1, the V gene TRBV20-1; 11 bases align to TRBD1. CDR1 DFQATT and CDR2 SNEGSKA come from the germline V gene (reference sequence). The CDR3 loop spans 15 amino acids. The trim removed 4 bases at V and 11 bases at J, leaving 15 bases unmatched. CDR3 sequence: CSATGPNTGTGGAFF. Here the CDR3 DNA reads TGCAGTGCTACTGGACCCAATACCGGGACAGGGGGTGCTTTCTTT.

Details on this clonotype: Possible read error: a much larger clone is one base away. This sequence joins TRBV12-3 or TRBV12-4 and TRBJ1-1, with D perhaps matching TRBD1 (5 bases). The CDR3 extends over 12 amino acids. CDR3 bases: TGTGCCAGTTTGGGGGTGAACACTGAAGCTCTCTTT. It yields the protein CASLGVNTEALF.

This clonotype was detected many times. This chain connects TRBV25-1 to TRBJ2-7; D is undetermined. Germline CDR1 MGHDK, CDR2 SYGVNS. The V end lost 3 bases, the J end lost 1 base, and 7 bases lay between the germline ends. This CDR3 spans 13 amino acids. CDR3 DNA sequence: TGTGCCAGCAGTGATCATTCTTCCTACGAGCAGTACTTC. It translates to CASSDHSSYEQYF.

The V and J genes are TRBV3-1 and TRBJ1-2, with a tentative D call TRBD1 (5 bases). Looked up from germline, CDR1 is LGHDT and CDR2 is YNNKEL (reference sequence). The CDR3 has 15 residues. Trimming cost V 0 bases and J 2 bases, with 10 bases left between them. The CDR3 here is CASSQDPWGNYGYTF. In DNA, the CDR3 is TGTGCCAGCAGCCAAGATCCTTGGGGGAACTATGGCTACACCTTC.

V is TRBV20-1 and J is TRBJ2-3, with 9 bases identical to TRBD2. Germline V lookup: CDR1 DFQATT, CDR2 SNEGSKA (reference sequence). The CDR3 is 16 amino acids. J lost 4 bases, V lost 5 bases, and 13 bases had no gene match. CDR3 protein: CSARTPAGGRSDTQYF. For the CDR3, the DNA is TGCAGTGCTCGAACCCCTGCGGGGGGGCGTTCAGATACGCAGTATTTT.

The CDR3 protein is CASSQNRGSYNEQFF. CDR3 sequence (DNA): TGTGCCAGCAGCCAGAATCGGGGCTCCTACAATGAGCAGTTCTTC. J is TRBJ2-7 and V is TRBV7-2; TRBD2 might be the D (5 bases). The J call may be wrong; the DNA end is better matched by TRBJ2-1. The length of the CDR3 is 15 residues. CDR1 is SGHTA, CDR2 FQGNSA, per germline.

V usage is TRBV19 and J usage is TRBJ2-2, with 13 nucleotides matching TRBD2. Unmatched junction bases numbered 8, after V lost 8 bases and J lost 8 bases. This CDR3 spans 15 amino acids. The germline V gene has CDR1 LNHDA and CDR2 SQIVND (reference sequence). The CDR3 DNA reads TGTGCCAGTTCATCCGGGACTAGCGGGAAAGGGGAGCTGTTTTTT. Translated: CASSSGTSGKGELFF.

In the case of this clonotype: This clone may be a read error of a much larger clone one base away. The rearrangement uses TRBV19 and TRBJ2-5; possible D gene TRBD1, 6 bases. The ends were cut back, 5 bases at V and 0 bases at J, with 16 bases in the middle. The CDR3 consists of 16 residues. CDR1 and CDR2 (germline): LNHDA, SQIVND (reference sequence). The CDR3 loop is CASSPLGHLYQETQYF. As DNA, the CDR3 is TGTGCCAGTAGTCCCTTGGGACACTTGTACCAAGAGACCCAGTACTTC.